This TCR beta chain was sequenced during a study of cytomegalovirus exposure and HLA in healthy donors (dated by TCRdb to about 2017). About the full investigation: According to an earlier analysis of 587 of the donors, about 179 million T cells yielded approximately 120 million unique TCR beta sequences and around 300 Gb of sequence data. Of the 350 to 450 genotyped donors, approximately 82% fell in the genetic ancestry cluster associated with self-reported Caucasian donors. The study profiled the T cell repertoires of approximately 700 subjects by immunosequencing and related them to cytomegalovirus serostatus. Besides the first cohort of some 670 subjects, a separate validation cohort made up of 120 different subjects was used. Both class I and class II loci were covered by HLA typing, at four-digit resolution. An early release that covered around 590 HLA-typed donors contained about 300 gigabases of sequencing data and around 80 million unique TCR sequences. In a later analysis, previously published TCR beta repertoires from about 670 donors were re-analyzed and high-resolution HLA genotyping was added so that TCR occurrence patterns could be studied. To predict cytomegalovirus infection status, the study brought together high-throughput TCR immunosequencing, statistical association of individual TCRs with disease status, and machine learning. The number of typed donors differed by locus: 629-630 for A, B, C, DRB1 and DQB1; some 540 for DQA1; 600 to 610 for DPA1; and 400 to 480 for DPB1. Rather than using new phenotypic data, the later analysis identified candidate immune exposures from TCR beta sequences and from how often those sequences occurred across donors. Every repertoire in the discovery cohort had been generated on one and the same sequencing platform. Donor age, sex, ethnicity and CMV serostatus were compiled alongside the repertoire data. Five DR-DQ haplotypes were handled as single units for association and clustering because linkage in the cohort was strong. A later genetic analysis took genome-wide SNP genotypes for about 55% of the roughly 670 donors and used that subset as a discovery cohort. Across approximately 400 genotyped donors of the cohort, an average of about 240,000 unique TCR beta nucleotide sequences per donor were sequenced, and roughly 20% of those sequences were non-productive. The study aimed to test whether cataloging public T cell receptors could reveal signatures of past pathogen exposure. To decide whether each TCR beta V gene segment behaved as functional or pseudogenic, an earlier analysis of some 600 of the donors relied on high-throughput TCR beta sequencing.

Receptor libraries were prepared by the immunoSEQ multiplex PCR assay. For the multiplex PCR, a mixture combining 60 forward primers for TCR Vbeta segments and 13 reverse primers for TCR Jbeta segments was used. A multiplex PCR assay on genomic DNA amplified the CDR3 region of rearranged TCR beta genes. On the Illumina HiSeq System, the amplified TCR beta libraries were sequenced as 87-base-pair reads. The authors' pipeline ran thus. A later analysis counted around 72 million unique TCR beta chains across the roughly 700 repertoires, and some 11 million of these chains were shared by at least two donors. A nearest-neighbor algorithm error-corrected the raw reads and collapsed the reads into unique sequences, merging closely related sequences to remove PCR and sequencing errors. V, D and J gene segments were assigned by aligning CDR3 sequences to IMGT reference sequences. Each retained sequence needed at least a six-nucleotide match to both a V gene segment and a J gene segment. Rearrangements were called productive when the CDR3 lacked stop codons and stayed in frame with V and J; all others were non-productive. Following IMGT convention, CDR3 was defined as the stretch from the second conserved V-encoded cysteine up to the conserved J-encoded phenylalanine. In an earlier analysis of 500 to 650 of the donors, sequences lacking an unambiguous match to a single V gene segment were excluded. In an earlier analysis of several hundred of the donors, a V segment was called functional when productive rearrangements were above 56.7%, and segregating when the standard deviation between donors exceeded 5%. A statistical classification framework was developed to diagnose cytomegalovirus status using the catalog of TCR beta chain sequences. A later analysis assigned V and J genes by comparing TCR nucleotide sequences with IMGT/GENE-DB human TR gene sequences. Using the TCRdist pipeline, a later analysis assigned CDR3 sequences along with most-parsimonious VDJ recombination scenarios. In a later analysis, each TCR beta chain was defined by its CDR3 amino acid sequence together with its V-gene family, and reads lacking a unique V-gene family were excluded. As a way to deal with suspected cross-contamination and a sequencing artifact, a later analysis dropped hundreds of nucleotide sequences that were highly shared and had low generation probability. A later analysis calculated a clonal expansion index for each public chain from normalized within-repertoire ranks of inferred template counts. In a later analysis, generation probabilities were computed using a VDJ recombination model fitted to out-of-frame rearrangements, and the results were checked against IGoR. In a later analysis, hypergeometric tests were used to score TCR-TCR, TCR-HLA and TCR-CMV co-occurrence, with a repertoire-size bias correction applied to TCR pairs. A later analysis estimated false discovery rates by permuting HLA or CMV assignments 20 times. In a later analysis, co-occurring TCRs were grouped using DBSCAN, and TCRdist sequence similarity was added for clustering within HLA-allele-positive subsets. For co-occurrence clustering, repertoires with fewer than 30,000 or more than 120,000 public chains were excluded, along with five or six repertoires with anomalous nucleotide sharing. TCRdb holds this immuneACCESS table with in-frame rearrangements only. Some clones are missing; in checked studies, unresolved V genes explain under half, and the rest has no known cause. Clonal size and the V and J genes are those of that table, whereas D and trimming came from the DNA. The sample table contains around 190,000 clones; only one count was recorded for around 75% of them. 2.5% to 3.5% of the sample is in the top ten clones.

The cohort consisted of approximately 690 healthy bone marrow donors. At the time of sampling, every cohort member was nominally healthy, though immune exposures that went unrecorded were likely present. The donor was CMV seropositive and was included in the group of 290 or so seropositive cohort members. A peripheral blood sample was provided by each donor, and peripheral blood mononuclear cells were used for TCR beta sequencing. The Qiagen DNeasy Blood Extraction Kit was used to extract genomic DNA from the blood cell samples. About this clone: Its antigen is currently not known. Per-nucleotide qualities are absent, and no much larger clonotype sits a single base away.

General study outcomes and caveats: For the cohort, immune exposure information was limited to CMV serostatus. A later analysis associated 15,000 to 20,000 TCR beta sequences with specific HLA alleles at a false discovery rate of 0.05. A group of highly shared sequence variants was considered likely to be a technical artifact of the sequencing pipeline. Because some donors lacked HLA typing at each locus, the association tests relied only on the typed subset. A later genetic analysis reported fewer N-insertions in productive TCRs among donors in an Asian-associated ancestry cluster than the roughly 650-donor mean. The classifier was reported to diagnose cytomegalovirus status with high specificity and sensitivity in both the original and validation cohorts. In an earlier analysis of over 550 of the donors, most TCR beta V segments were observed in productive rearrangements about 87% or about 30% of the time, broadly matching IMGT annotations. The authors suggested that the approach could potentially be extended to other disease states and immunological phenotypes. Strong co-occurrence of HLA alleles, especially DR and DQ, made assigning TCR associations to individual alleles difficult. Most CMV-associated TCR beta chains appeared to be HLA-restricted in a later analysis, and the HLA associations seemed to be driven largely by CMV exposure. In a later analysis, TCR association rates were found to vary across HLA loci, with the most associated TCRs seen for DRB1 alleles and the fewest for HLA-C alleles. While some public TCRs were present in many individuals, most TCR sequences turned up only very rarely across donors. In vitro tests confirmed that three of the cytomegalovirus-associated TCR beta chains recognize cytomegalovirus antigens. Presence/absence analyses assumed roughly uniform sequencing depth across donors, an assumption that may not hold. A further reported finding was that TCR beta sequences accurately predicted the HLA-A and HLA-B alleles for most subjects in the first cohort. In a later genetic analysis, a missense DCLRE1C variant was associated with V-gene and J-gene trimming of TCR beta chains, and the association was replicated in an independent cohort. Linkage disequilibrium might explain the correlated functional status among segregating V segments, but an unknown experimental factor could not be ruled out. Because counts were too low, around 18 rarely observed V segments, including chromosome 9 orphons, were left out of the earlier analysis of several hundred of the donors. A later analysis reported that several top co-occurrence clusters appeared linked to parvovirus B19, influenza, CMV and Epstein-Barr virus. The study gave a list of 150 to 200 TCR beta chains associated with cytomegalovirus. In a later analysis, HLA-associated TCR beta chains showed more clonal expansion and lower generation probabilities than non-associated chains that were equally common. The cohort was sequenced for TCR beta chains only, and without alpha or paired-chain data the features that could be detected were limited.

The material sequenced was PBMCs. The source of this sequence is a woman under 40 in good health and CMV-seropositive.

The CDR3 protein is CASSARGNEQFF. The sequence in DNA is TGTGCCAGCAGCGCCAGGGGGAATGAGCAGTTCTTC. Recombination joined TRBV9 with TRBJ2-1, and 7 junction bases match TRBD1. V ends up 3 bases short and J 7 bases short, with an unmatched junction base count of 1. The germline V gene specifies SGDLS as CDR1 and YYNGEE as CDR2. From the cysteine through the phenylalanine, the CDR3 covers 12 amino acids. Only CDR3 DNA is held: 36 bases, read in frame from base 1.